Listed below are T cell receptor beta chains from one sample, sequenced in a study of siplizumab effects on memory and regulatory T cells. Profiled with immunoSEQ multiplex PCR; TCRdb holds only in-frame clones, not every one. The data contain over 65,000 clones, 95% of them seen just once; the ten biggest clones take up about a fifth. The sample consisted of CD8+ T cells sorted from blood. The receptors come from a human donor in good health. Each CDR3 is given with its conserved first and last residue. The D gene is left open where the match is weak.

D gene	J gene	V gene	CDR3 protein
TRBD1	TRBJ2-3	TRBV27	CASSPGTGGAFFITDTQYF
NA	TRBJ1-4	TRBV15	CATSREWGARREKLFF
NA	TRBJ1-2	TRBV7-9	CASSLGPGYTF
NA	TRBJ2-7	TRBV5-1	CASSFEGSAYEQYF
NA	TRBJ2-7	TRBV6-6	CASSWVQGDEQYF
NA	TRBJ1-4	TRBV7-9	CASSLPGNEKLFF
NA	TRBJ2-1	TRBV5-5	CASSFGPGDNEQFF
NA	TRBJ2-7	TRBV7-9	CASSPPDRSSYEQYF
NA	TRBJ1-1	TRBV6-5	CASSYAYSGEAFF
TRBD1	TRBJ2-7	TRBV6-5	CATTGDEQYF
TRBD2	TRBJ2-7	TRBV7-2	CASSFEFSGLGYEQYF
NA	TRBJ2-5	TRBV28	CASSPVEEEETQYF
NA	TRBJ2-7	TRBV4-1	CASSRTVSYEQYF
TRBD2	TRBJ2-3	TRBV14	CATEFPAGASDTQYF
NA	TRBJ2-2	TRBV4-1	CASSQFSGDGELFF
NA	TRBJ1-1	TRBV10-3	CATKAVNTEAFF
NA	TRBJ2-4	TRBV7-9	CADEDQGGIQYF
TRBD2	TRBJ2-3	TRBV19	CASSSWTSANTDTQYF
TRBD2	TRBJ2-7	TRBV29-1	CSVGTSDSYEQYF
NA	TRBJ1-2	TRBV28	CASSGDGYYGYTF
TRBD1	TRBJ1-1	TRBV5-5	CASSTDRVYTEAFF
TRBD2	TRBJ2-3	TRBV7-8	CASSLDGSGLGTDTQYF
TRBD2	TRBJ2-3	TRBV25-1	CASSEGPGLEYTQYF
TRBD2	TRBJ2-1	TRBV6-5	CASSSGLAGLNEQFF
TRBD2	TRBJ2-1	TRBV7-9	CASSHSGSSYNEQFF
NA	TRBJ2-7	TRBV27	CASSLPGFGEQYF
NA	TRBJ2-2	TRBV2	CASRDTLANTGELFF
TRBD2	TRBJ2-2	TRBV7-8	CASSLGRASGRIDGGELFF
TRBD1	TRBJ2-6	TRBV9	CASSGGTGEGTLSSGANVLTF
NA	TRBJ2-7	TRBV25-1	CASSGGQVYEQYF
NA	TRBJ2-7	TRBV19	CASSIDFGSYEQYF